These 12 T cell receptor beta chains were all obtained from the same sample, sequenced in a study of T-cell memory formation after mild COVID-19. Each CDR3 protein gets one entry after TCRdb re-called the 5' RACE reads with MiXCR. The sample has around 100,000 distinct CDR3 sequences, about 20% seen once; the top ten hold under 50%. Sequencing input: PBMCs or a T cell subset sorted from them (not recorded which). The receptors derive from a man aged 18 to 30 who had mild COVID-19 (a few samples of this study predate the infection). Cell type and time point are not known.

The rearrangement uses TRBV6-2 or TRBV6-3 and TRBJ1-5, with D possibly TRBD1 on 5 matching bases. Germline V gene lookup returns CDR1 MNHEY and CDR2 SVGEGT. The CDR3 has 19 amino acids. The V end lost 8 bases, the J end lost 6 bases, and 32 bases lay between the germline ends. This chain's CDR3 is CASSSGEQDAGFVTQPQHF. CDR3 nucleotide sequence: TGTGCCAGCTCATCGGGTGAACAGGACGCAGGTTTTGTAACTCAGCCCCAGCATTTT.

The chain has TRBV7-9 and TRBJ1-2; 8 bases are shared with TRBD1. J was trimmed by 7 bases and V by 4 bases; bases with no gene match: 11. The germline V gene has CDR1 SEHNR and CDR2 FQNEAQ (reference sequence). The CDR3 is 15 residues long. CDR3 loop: CASSSNQGASGGYTF. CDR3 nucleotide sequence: TGTGCCAGCAGCTCCAATCAGGGGGCGTCTGGTGGCTACACCTTC.

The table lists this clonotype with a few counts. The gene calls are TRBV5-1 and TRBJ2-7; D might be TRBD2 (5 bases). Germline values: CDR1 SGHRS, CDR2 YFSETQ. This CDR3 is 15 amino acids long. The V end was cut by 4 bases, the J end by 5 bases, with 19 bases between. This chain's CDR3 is CASSGPGVIAHEQYV. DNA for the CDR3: TGCGCCAGCAGCGGTCCCGGGGTAATTGCCCACGAGCAGTACGTC.

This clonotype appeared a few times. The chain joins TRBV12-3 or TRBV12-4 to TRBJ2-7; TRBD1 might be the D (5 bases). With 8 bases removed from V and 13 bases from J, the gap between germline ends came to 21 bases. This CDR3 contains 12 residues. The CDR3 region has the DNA TGTGCCAGCGCCCCGTGGGGCTCTTCTCCTTACGTC. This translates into CASAPWGSSPYV.

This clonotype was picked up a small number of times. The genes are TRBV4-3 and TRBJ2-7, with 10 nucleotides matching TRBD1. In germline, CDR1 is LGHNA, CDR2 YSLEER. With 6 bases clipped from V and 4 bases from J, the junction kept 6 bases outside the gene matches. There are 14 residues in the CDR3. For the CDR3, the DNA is TGCGCCAGCAGTGCGGGACAGGGGTATTACGAGCAGTACTTC. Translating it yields CASSAGQGYYEQYF.

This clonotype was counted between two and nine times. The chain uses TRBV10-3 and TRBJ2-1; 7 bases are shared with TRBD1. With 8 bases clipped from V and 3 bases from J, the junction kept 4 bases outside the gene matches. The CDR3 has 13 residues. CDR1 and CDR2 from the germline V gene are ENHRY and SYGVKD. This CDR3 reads CAIGAGGYNEQFF. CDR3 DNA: TGTGCCATCGGGGCAGGGGGCTACAATGAGCAGTTCTTC.

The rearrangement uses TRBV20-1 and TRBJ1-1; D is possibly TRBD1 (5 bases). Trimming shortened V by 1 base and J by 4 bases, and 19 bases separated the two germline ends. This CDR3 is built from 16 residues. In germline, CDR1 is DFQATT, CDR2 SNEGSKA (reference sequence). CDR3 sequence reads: CSARGEGQLPVTEAFF. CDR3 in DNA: TGCAGTGCTAGAGGGGAGGGGCAGCTTCCCGTCACTGAAGCTTTCTTT.

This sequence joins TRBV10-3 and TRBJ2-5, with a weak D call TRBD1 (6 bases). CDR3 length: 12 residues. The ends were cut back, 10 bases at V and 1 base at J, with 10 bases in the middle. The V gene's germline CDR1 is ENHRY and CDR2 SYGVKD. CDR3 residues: CATQGLQETQYF. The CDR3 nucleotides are TGTGCCACCCAGGGGCTCCAAGAGACCCAGTACTTC.

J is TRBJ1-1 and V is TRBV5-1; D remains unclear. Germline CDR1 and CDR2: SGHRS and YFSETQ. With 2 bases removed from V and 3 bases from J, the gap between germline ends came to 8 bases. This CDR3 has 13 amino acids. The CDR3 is CASSFLGDTEAFF. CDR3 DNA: TGCGCCAGCAGCTTTTTGGGTGACACTGAAGCTTTCTTT.

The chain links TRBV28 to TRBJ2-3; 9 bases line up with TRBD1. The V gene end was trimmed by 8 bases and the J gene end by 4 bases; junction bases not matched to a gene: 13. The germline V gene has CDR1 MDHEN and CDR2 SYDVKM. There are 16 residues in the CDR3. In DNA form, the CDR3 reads TGTGCCAGCGAGCCCACCGGGACAGGGATTTCAGATACGCAGTATTTT. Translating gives CASEPTGTGISDTQYF.

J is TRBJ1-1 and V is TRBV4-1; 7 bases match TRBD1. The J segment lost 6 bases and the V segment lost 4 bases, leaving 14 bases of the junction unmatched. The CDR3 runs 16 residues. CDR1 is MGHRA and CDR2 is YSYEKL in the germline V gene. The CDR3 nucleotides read TGCGCCAGCAGCCTACAGGGGCTCGACTTGTGGTCTGAAGCTTTCTTT. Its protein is CASSLQGLDLWSEAFF.

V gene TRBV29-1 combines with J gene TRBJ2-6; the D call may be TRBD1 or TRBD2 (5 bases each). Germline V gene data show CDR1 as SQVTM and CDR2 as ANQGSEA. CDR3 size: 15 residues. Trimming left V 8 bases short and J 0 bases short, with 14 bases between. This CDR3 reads CSIRDGSSGANVLTF. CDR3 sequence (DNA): TGCAGCATCCGGGACGGCAGCTCTGGGGCCAACGTCCTGACTTTC.